The clone carrying this TCR beta chain was observed a single time. What it binds is unknown. The table came from immunoSEQ multiplex PCR; TCRdb's copy has only in-frame clones and leaves some out. The sample shows roughly 56,000 clones, roughly 84% of them seen only once. This entry comes from a study of OX40 agonist ivuxolimab in advanced cancers. V shed 2 bases, J shed 8 bases, and the junction held 8 bases outside the gene matches. CDR3 length equals 15 residues. CDR1 and CDR2 (germline): SGDLS, YYNGEE. Study conclusions and caveats: There were also nonresponders showing low normalized T-cell clonal expansion. Relatively little clonal expansion, among the lowest observed, appeared in partial responders at 0.1-3.0 mg/kg.

This TCR derives from an adult with an advanced solid tumor such as melanoma, head and neck, liver or kidney cancer. The material was CD4+ or CD8+ T cells sorted from blood, obtained in a trial of the OX40 agonist ivuxolimab. The rearrangement uses TRBV9 and TRBJ2-1, with 9 bases fitting TRBD2. In DNA, the CDR3 is TGTGCCAGCAGCGTCGATGCGGGAGGGCCTGATGAGCAGTTCTTC. Translating it yields CASSVDAGGPDEQFF. Looking up the rest from reference TRBV9 and TRBJ2-1 gives the full variable domain: DSGVTQTPKHLITATGQRVTLRCSPRSGDLSVYWYQQSLDQGLQFLIQYYNGEERAKGNILERFSAQQFPDLHSELNLSSLELGDSALYFCASSVDAGGPDEQFFGPGTRLTVL.